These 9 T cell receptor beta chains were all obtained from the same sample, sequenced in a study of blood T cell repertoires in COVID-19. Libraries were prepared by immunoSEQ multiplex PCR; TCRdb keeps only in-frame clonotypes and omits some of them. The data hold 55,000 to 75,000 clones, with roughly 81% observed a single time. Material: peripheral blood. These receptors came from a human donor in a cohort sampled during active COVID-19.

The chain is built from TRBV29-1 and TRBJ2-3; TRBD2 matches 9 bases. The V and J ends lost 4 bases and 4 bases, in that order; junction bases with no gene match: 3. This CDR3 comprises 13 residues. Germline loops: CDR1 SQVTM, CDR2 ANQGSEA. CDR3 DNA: TGCAGCGTTGTAGCGGGAGTGGCAGATACGCAGTATTTT. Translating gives CSVVAGVADTQYF.

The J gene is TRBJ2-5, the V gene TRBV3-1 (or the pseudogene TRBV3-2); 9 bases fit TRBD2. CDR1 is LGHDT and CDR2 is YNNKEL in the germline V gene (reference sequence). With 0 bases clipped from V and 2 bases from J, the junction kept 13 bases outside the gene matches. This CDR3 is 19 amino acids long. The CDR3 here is CASSQEADPSGRQQETQYF. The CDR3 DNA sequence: TGTGCCAGCAGCCAAGAAGCTGACCCCAGCGGGAGGCAACAAGAGACCCAGTACTTC.

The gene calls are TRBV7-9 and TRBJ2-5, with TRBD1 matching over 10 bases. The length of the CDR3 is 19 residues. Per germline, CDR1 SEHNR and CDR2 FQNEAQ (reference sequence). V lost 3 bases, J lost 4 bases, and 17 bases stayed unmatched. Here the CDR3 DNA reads TGTGCCAGCAGCTTGGCCCTCGCCCGGACGACAGGGGGCAGAGAGACCCAGTACTTC. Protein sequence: CASSLALARTTGGRETQYF. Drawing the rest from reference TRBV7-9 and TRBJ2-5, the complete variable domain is DTGVSQNPRHKITKRGQNVTFRCDPISEHNRLYWYRQTLGQGPEFLTYFQNEAQLEKSRLLSDRFSAERPKGSFSTLEIQRTEQGDSAMYLCASSLALARTTGGRETQYFGPGTRLLVL.

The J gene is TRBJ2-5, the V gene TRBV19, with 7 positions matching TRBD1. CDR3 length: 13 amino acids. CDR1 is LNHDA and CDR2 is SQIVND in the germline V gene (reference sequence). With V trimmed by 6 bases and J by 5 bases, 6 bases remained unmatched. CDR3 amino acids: CASRNRGYETQYF. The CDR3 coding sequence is TGTGCCAGTAGAAACAGGGGTTACGAGACCCAGTACTTC.

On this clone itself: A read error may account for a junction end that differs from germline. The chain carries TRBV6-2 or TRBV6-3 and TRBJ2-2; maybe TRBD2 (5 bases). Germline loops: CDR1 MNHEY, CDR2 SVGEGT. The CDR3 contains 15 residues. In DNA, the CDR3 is TGTGCCAGCAGTTACCTCTGGGGTAACACCGGGAAGCTGTTTTTT. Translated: CASSYLWGNTGKLFF.

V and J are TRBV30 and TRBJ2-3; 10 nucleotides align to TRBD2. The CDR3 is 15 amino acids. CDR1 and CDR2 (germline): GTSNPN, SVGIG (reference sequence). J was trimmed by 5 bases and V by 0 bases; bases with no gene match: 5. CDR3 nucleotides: TGTGCCTGGAGTGTGCTAGCGGGAGTAGGAGATACGCAGTATTTT. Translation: CAWSVLAGVGDTQYF.

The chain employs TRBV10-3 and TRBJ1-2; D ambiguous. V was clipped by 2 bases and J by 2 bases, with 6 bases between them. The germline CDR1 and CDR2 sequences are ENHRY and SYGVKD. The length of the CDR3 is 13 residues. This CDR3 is CAISEGQNYGYTF. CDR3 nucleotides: TGTGCCATCAGTGAGGGGCAGAACTATGGCTACACCTTC.

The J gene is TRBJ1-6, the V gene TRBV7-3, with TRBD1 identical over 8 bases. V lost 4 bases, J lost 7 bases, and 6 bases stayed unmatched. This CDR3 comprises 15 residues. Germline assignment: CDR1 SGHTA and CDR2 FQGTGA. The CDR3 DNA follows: TGTGCCAGCAGCTCCTCCGGGACAGGCAATTCACCCCTCCACTTT. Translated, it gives CASSSSGTGNSPLHF.

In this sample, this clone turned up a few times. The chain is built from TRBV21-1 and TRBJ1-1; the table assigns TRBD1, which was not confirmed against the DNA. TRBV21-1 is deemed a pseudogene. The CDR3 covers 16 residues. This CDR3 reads CASSNPGTGRLTEAFF. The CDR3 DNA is TGTGCCAGCAGCAACCCCGGGACAGGGAGGTTAACTGAAGCTTTCTTT.